Shown below are 28 T cell receptor beta chains from a single sample sequenced in a study of cytomegalovirus exposure and HLA in healthy donors (dated by TCRdb to about 2017). The protocol used for the library was the immunoSEQ multiplex PCR assay. For the multiplex PCR, a mixture combining 60 forward primers for TCR Vbeta segments and 13 reverse primers for TCR Jbeta segments was used. Entries here come from immuneACCESS through TCRdb and include only in-frame sequences with V and J called. Some clones fail to appear in such tables; in the studies checked, an unresolved V gene covers under half of the shortfall, and the cause of the remainder is unknown. A total of fewer than 250,000 clones appear in this sample, around 83% of them only once. The ten largest clonotypes hold about 10% of the sample. Material: PBMCs. The source is a woman aged 45 to 65 in good health and CMV-seropositive.

The chain uses TRBV7-9 and TRBJ1-6, with 7 positions matching TRBD1. CDR3 length: 14 amino acids. Germline CDR1 SEHNR, CDR2 FQNEAQ (reference sequence). V lost 6 bases, J lost 12 bases, and 11 bases stayed unmatched. The CDR3 DNA sequence: TGTGCCAGCAGTTCTACAGGGGATGAAGGACCCCTCCACTTT. It encodes CASSSTGDEGPLHF.

J is TRBJ2-3 and V is TRBV28, with TRBD1 matching over 8 bases. The CDR3 has 15 residues. Germline trimming cut 4 bases from V and 3 bases from J; bases unmatched to any gene: 6. The germline gives CDR1 MDHEN, CDR2 SYDVKM. CDR3 in amino acids: CASSSRDRRTDTQYF. The CDR3 DNA follows: TGTGCCAGCAGTTCACGGGACAGGAGGACAGATACGCAGTATTTT.

J is TRBJ1-1 and V is TRBV7-8, with D hard to call. V lost 7 bases and J 1 base, leaving 10 bases between the germline ends. CDR3 length: 13 residues. The germline gives CDR1 SGHVS, CDR2 FQNEAQ. The CDR3 loop is CASKGGRNTEAFF. CDR3 sequence (DNA): TGTGCCAGCAAAGGCGGCCGGAACACTGAAGCTTTCTTT.

This clone was counted between two and nine times. V gene TRBV7-3 combines with J gene TRBJ2-7, with D perhaps matching TRBD1 (6 bases). Germline V lookup: CDR1 SGHTA, CDR2 FQGTGA. The germline V and J ends were trimmed by 5 bases and 2 bases, with 13 bases remaining between them. This CDR3 has 14 residues. CDR3 sequence: CASSPSRGTYEQYF. CDR3 DNA sequence: TGTGCCAGCAGCCCGAGCAGGGGAACCTACGAGCAGTACTTC.

The genes are TRBV6-5 and TRBJ1-6; tentatively, D is TRBD1 (5 bases). The CDR3 spans 13 residues. V was trimmed by 8 bases and J by 7 bases, leaving 12 bases between them. Germline values: CDR1 MNHEY, CDR2 SVGAGI. The CDR3 bases are TGTGCCAGCGGGAGGGGTAAGAATTCACCCCTCCACTTT. Its protein is CASGRGKNSPLHF.

This sequence joins TRBV9 and TRBJ2-4; no clear D. V dropped 4 bases and J dropped 5 bases, with 4 bases sitting between them. Looked up from germline, CDR1 is SGDLS and CDR2 is YYNGEE. CDR3 length equals 11 residues. CDR3 in amino acids: CASSRENIQYF. DNA for the CDR3: TGTGCCAGCAGCCGGGAAAACATTCAGTACTTC. Filled out from reference TRBV9 and TRBJ2-4, the complete variable domain reads DSGVTQTPKHLITATGQRVTLRCSPRSGDLSVYWYQQSLDQGLQFLIQYYNGEERAKGNILERFSAQQFPDLHSELNLSSLELGDSALYFCASSRENIQYFGAGTRLSVL.

The J gene is TRBJ2-5, the V gene TRBV2; D unresolved. Germline CDR1 is SNHLY and CDR2 is FYNNEI. The CDR3 extends over 14 amino acids. Trimming removed 2 bases from V and 1 base from J, with 8 bases in between. The CDR3 protein is CASSESPSQETQYF. CDR3 nucleotides: TGTGCCAGCAGTGAATCTCCTAGCCAAGAGACCCAGTACTTC.

This rearrangement joins TRBV11-1 to TRBJ2-2; 11 bases map to TRBD2. V dropped 5 bases and J dropped 7; count of bases not matched to a gene: 15. The germline gives CDR1 SGHAT, CDR2 FQDESV (reference sequence). The CDR3 has 18 residues. CDR3 amino acids: CASSGPGTSGLVIGELFF. CDR3 DNA: TGTGCCAGCAGCGGACCCGGGACTAGCGGACTAGTCATCGGGGAGCTGTTTTTT.

This chain uses TRBV9 with TRBJ2-3; 14 nucleotides line up with TRBD2. The CDR3 is 17 amino acids. Germline values: CDR1 SGDLS, CDR2 YYNGEE. J gave up 3 bases and V 3 bases, and 6 bases lay outside the gene matches. The DNA of the CDR3 is TGTGCCAGCAGCGACGGGACTAGCGGGGGAAATACAGATACGCAGTATTTT. This gives the protein CASSDGTSGGNTDTQYF.

The chain combines TRBV6-5 with TRBJ1-1; D is uncertain. This CDR3 contains 12 residues. Trimming removed 5 bases at V and 11 bases at J, with 15 bases between. Germline CDR1 MNHEY, CDR2 SVGAGI. CDR3 region: CASSEVTLQAFF. The CDR3 nucleotides read TGTGCCAGCAGTGAAGTGACACTCCAGGCTTTCTTT.

The rearrangement joins TRBV10-2 to TRBJ1-5; 10 nucleotides agree with TRBD1. The CDR3 loop spans 14 amino acids. Per the germline V gene, CDR1 is WSHSY and CDR2 is SAAADI. V lost 3 bases, J lost 6 bases, and 2 bases stayed unmatched. The CDR3 DNA reads TGCGCCAGCAGTGAAGGGACAGGGGTTCAGCCCCAGCATTTT. It is translated as CASSEGTGVQPQHF.

This CDR3 reads CASSLALTSGGVREQFF. The CDR3 DNA reads TGTGCCAGCAGCTTAGCGCTCACTAGCGGGGGCGTAAGGGAGCAGTTCTTC. The rearrangement uses TRBV7-8 and TRBJ2-1, with 11 positions matching TRBD2. This CDR3 comprises 17 residues. V lost 0 bases and J lost 10; bases outside the gene matches: 11. The germline gives CDR1 SGHVS, CDR2 FQNEAQ.

The rearrangement joins TRBV9 to TRBJ2-1, with D possibly matching TRBD2 (5 bases). Trimming left V 0 bases short and J 5 bases short, with 15 bases between. Germline CDR1 and CDR2: SGDLS and YYNGEE. The CDR3 contains 16 residues. DNA for the CDR3: TGTGCCAGCAGCGTAGACCCTACCAGCGGTAACAATGAGCAGTTCTTC. As protein: CASSVDPTSGNNEQFF.

This chain connects TRBV5-1 to TRBJ2-5; 7 nucleotides agree with TRBD1. Germline V lookup: CDR1 SGHRS, CDR2 YFSETQ. J was trimmed by 5 bases and V by 3 bases; bases with no gene match: 7. This CDR3 has 14 amino acids. The CDR3 DNA follows: TGCGCCAGCAGCTGGGGACAGCCACGTGAGACCCAGTACTTC. Its translation: CASSWGQPRETQYF.

The CDR3: CASRLGGAYEQYF. The CDR3 nucleotides are TGTGCCAGCCGCTTGGGAGGGGCCTACGAGCAGTACTTC. This chain uses TRBV28 with TRBJ2-7; 7 positions match TRBD2. Trimming removed 8 bases from V and 2 bases from J; junction bases left unmatched: 6. CDR3 length equals 13 residues. The germline gives CDR1 MDHEN, CDR2 SYDVKM. Full variable domain (rest looked up from reference TRBV28 and TRBJ2-7): DVKVTQSSRYLVKRTGEKVFLECVQDMDHENMFWYRQDPGLGLRLIYFSYDVKMKEKGDIPEGYSVSREKKERFSLILESASTNQTSMYLCASRLGGAYEQYFGPGTRLTVT.

This rearrangement joins TRBV5-1 to TRBJ1-6; the D gene is possibly TRBD1 (6 bases). The CDR3 has 14 amino acids. Trimming pared 5 bases from V and 6 bases from J, leaving 12 bases between. CDR1 is SGHRS, CDR2 YFSETQ, per germline. DNA for the CDR3: TGCGCCAGCAGTGGACAGTTGCTTAATTCACCCCTCCACTTT. It codes for CASSGQLLNSPLHF. The variable domain in full, completed from reference TRBV5-1 and TRBJ1-6, reads KAGVTQTPRYLIKTRGQQVTLSCSPISGHRSVSWYQQTPGQGLQFLFEYFSETQRNKGNFPGRFSGRQFSNSRSEMNVSTLELGDSALYLCASSGQLLNSPLHFGNGTRLTVT.

This sequence joins TRBV5-1 and TRBJ2-5; 8 bases map to TRBD2. V lost 5 bases to trimming and J lost 1 base; unmatched junction nucleotides: 4. Looked up from germline, CDR1 is SGHRS and CDR2 is YFSETQ. The CDR3 extends over 14 amino acids. This CDR3 is CASRIAGSQETQYF. CDR3 DNA sequence: TGCGCCAGCAGAATAGCGGGATCCCAAGAGACCCAGTACTTC.

V and J are TRBV5-1 and TRBJ2-2; tentatively, D is TRBD2 (5 bases). The CDR3 totals 15 residues. Germline CDR1 is SGHRS and CDR2 is YFSETQ. Trimming took off 4 bases at V and 5 bases at J, with 15 bases between the two ends. The CDR3 sequence: CASSPQTSGTGELFF. DNA of the CDR3: TGCGCCAGCAGCCCCCAAACGTCGGGGACCGGGGAGCTGTTTTTT.

V usage is TRBV12-5 and J usage is TRBJ2-1; weak D call: TRBD2 (5 bases). This CDR3 contains 13 residues. From germline, CDR1 is LGHNT and CDR2 FRNRAP. The V and J ends lost 3 bases and 9 bases respectively, with 12 bases between them. CDR3 sequence reads: CASGLSPEGEQFF. For the CDR3, the DNA is TGTGCTAGTGGTTTAAGTCCCGAGGGTGAGCAGTTCTTC.

This rearrangement joins TRBV5-1 to TRBJ1-5; D is uncertain. Germline CDR1 SGHRS, CDR2 YFSETQ. The CDR3 runs 16 residues. V shed 1 base and J shed 0 bases, with 11 bases lying between them. The CDR3 nucleotides are TGCGCCAGCAGCTTGCCCCCCACAGCTAGCAATCAGCCCCAGCATTTT. This sequence encodes CASSLPPTASNQPQHF.

The chain joins TRBV4-1 to TRBJ2-7, with 8 bases that match TRBD1. There are 14 residues in the CDR3. J was trimmed by 1 base and V by 4 bases; bases with no gene match: 3. Germline V CDR1 and CDR2: MGHRA, YSYEKL. The CDR3 sequence: CASSPGQGSYEQYF. For the CDR3, the DNA is TGCGCCAGCAGCCCTGGACAGGGATCCTACGAGCAGTACTTC.

This chain joins TRBV30 and TRBJ2-7; 10 nucleotides line up with TRBD1. From germline, CDR1 is GTSNPN and CDR2 SVGIG (reference sequence). With V trimmed by 2 bases and J by 2 bases, 6 bases remained unmatched. The CDR3 length is 15 residues. In DNA, the CDR3 is TGTGCCTGGAGTTTAGACAGGGGGCACGCCTACGAGCAGTACTTC. Its translation: CAWSLDRGHAYEQYF.

The chain is built from TRBV9 and TRBJ2-3, with 10 nucleotides matching TRBD2. The CDR3 runs 17 residues. The ends lost 0 bases at V and 0 bases at J; junction bases unmatched: 4. Germline CDR1 SGDLS, CDR2 YYNGEE. This CDR3 is CASSVGVAGGSTDTQYF. CDR3 DNA: TGTGCCAGCAGCGTAGGAGTAGCGGGGGGTAGCACAGATACGCAGTATTTT.

The CDR3 spells CASSLVGQKGVNQPQHF. CDR3 nucleotide sequence: TGTGCCAGCAGCTTAGTGGGCCAAAAGGGAGTCAATCAGCCCCAGCATTTT. The chain uses TRBV7-9 and TRBJ1-5, with no clear D. The CDR3 is made up of 17 amino acids. The ends were cut back, 1 base at V and 3 bases at J, with 16 bases in the middle. The germline CDR1 and CDR2 sequences are SEHNR and FQNEAQ (reference sequence).

The chain combines TRBV11-1 with TRBJ1-1; D is perhaps TRBD1 (5 bases). Deletions cut 3 bases from V and 0 bases from J, with 8 bases between. The CDR3 runs to 14 residues. Looked up from germline, CDR1 is SGHAT and CDR2 is FQDESV (reference sequence). The chain's CDR3 is CASSFGGVNTEAFF. The CDR3 nucleotides are TGTGCCAGCAGCTTTGGGGGGGTGAACACTGAAGCTTTCTTT.

The rearrangement joins TRBV6-1 to TRBJ2-1; TRBD2 agrees at 9 bases. Germline V CDR1 and CDR2: MNHNS, SASEGT. J gave up 8 bases and V 10 bases, and 15 bases lay outside the gene matches. This CDR3 is built from 15 residues. In DNA, the CDR3 is TGTGCCACCTCCTTTAGCGGGGGATATCCCCATGAGCAGTTCTTC. It encodes CATSFSGGYPHEQFF.

The V and J genes are TRBV9 and TRBJ2-3; TRBD2 matches 11 bases. The CDR3 runs 16 residues. The V and J ends lost 4 bases and 1 base, in that order; junction bases with no gene match: 5. Germline V gene data show CDR1 as SGDLS and CDR2 as YYNGEE. CDR3 bases: TGTGCCAGCAGCTTCTTAGCGGGGGGGGGCACAGATACGCAGTATTTT. Translation: CASSFLAGGGTDTQYF.

This clone was observed a handful of times. The V call is TRBV6-5, the J call TRBJ1-1; the D is unclear. V was clipped by 2 bases and J by 6 bases, with 10 bases between them. Germline loops: CDR1 MNHEY, CDR2 SVGAGI. This CDR3 comprises 13 residues. Here the CDR3 reads CASSYAWTAEAFF. CDR3 in DNA: TGTGCCAGCAGTTACGCGTGGACTGCTGAAGCTTTCTTT.